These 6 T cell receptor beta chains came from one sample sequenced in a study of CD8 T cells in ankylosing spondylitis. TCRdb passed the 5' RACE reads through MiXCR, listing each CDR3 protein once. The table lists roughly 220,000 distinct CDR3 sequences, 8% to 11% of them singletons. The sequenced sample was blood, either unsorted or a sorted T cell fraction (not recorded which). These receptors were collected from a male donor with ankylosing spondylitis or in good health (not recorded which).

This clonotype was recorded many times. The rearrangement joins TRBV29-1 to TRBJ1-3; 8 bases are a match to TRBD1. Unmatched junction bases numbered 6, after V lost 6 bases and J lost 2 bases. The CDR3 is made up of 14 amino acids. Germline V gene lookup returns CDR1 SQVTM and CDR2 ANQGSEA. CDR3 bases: TGCAGCGTGACAGGGGCCGTTGCTGGAAACACCATATATTTT. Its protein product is CSVTGAVAGNTIYF.

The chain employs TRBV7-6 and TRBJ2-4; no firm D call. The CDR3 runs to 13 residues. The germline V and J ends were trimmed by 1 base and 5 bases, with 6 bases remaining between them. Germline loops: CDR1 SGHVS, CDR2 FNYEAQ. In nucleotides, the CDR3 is TGTGCCAGCAGCTTAGGGACGGAAAACATTCAGTACTTC. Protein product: CASSLGTENIQYF.

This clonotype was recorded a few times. CDR3 sequence reads: CASSTPGSPTDTQYF. CDR3 sequence (DNA): TGTGCCAGTAGTACCCCCGGGAGTCCCACAGATACGCAGTATTTT. V usage is TRBV19 and J usage is TRBJ2-3; D might be TRBD2 (6 bases). This CDR3 is 15 amino acids long. CDR1 LNHDA and CDR2 SQIVND come from the germline V gene (reference sequence). V gave up 4 bases and J gave up 2 bases, with 13 bases separating them.

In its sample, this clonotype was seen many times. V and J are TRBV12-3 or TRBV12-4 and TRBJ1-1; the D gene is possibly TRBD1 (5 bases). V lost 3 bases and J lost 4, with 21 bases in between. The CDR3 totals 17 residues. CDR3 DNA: TGTGCCAGCAGTTTTCGTGTTTTGGGGCGGATAACCACTGAAGCTTTCTTT. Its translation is CASSFRVLGRITTEAFF.

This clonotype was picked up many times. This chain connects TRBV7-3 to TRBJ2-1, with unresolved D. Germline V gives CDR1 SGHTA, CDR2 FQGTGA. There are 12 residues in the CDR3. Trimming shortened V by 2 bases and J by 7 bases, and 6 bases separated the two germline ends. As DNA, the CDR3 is TGTGCCAGCAGCTTATGGGGTAATGAGCAGTTCTTC. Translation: CASSLWGNEQFF.

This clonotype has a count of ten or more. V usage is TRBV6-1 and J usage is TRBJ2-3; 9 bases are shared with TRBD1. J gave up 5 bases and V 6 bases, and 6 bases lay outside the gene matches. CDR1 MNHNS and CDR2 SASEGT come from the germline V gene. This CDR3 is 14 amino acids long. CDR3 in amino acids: CASRRDREVDTQYF. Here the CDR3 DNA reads TGTGCCAGCAGACGGGACAGGGAGGTAGATACGCAGTATTTT.